This TCR beta chain originates from a study of identical twins. Points from the study as a whole: The study based its conclusions on cross-sectional statistical analysis and did not follow the same donors. Fewer insertions characterized abundant cord blood beta clonotypes, whereas memory repertoires showed none.

All donors comprised healthy Caucasians. This CDR3 has 14 residues. Trimming left V 7 bases short and J 2 bases short, with 15 bases between. This clonotype was seen a few times. Its antigen is unidentified. Using its own MiXCR run on the 5' RACE reads, TCRdb lists one record per CDR3 protein. The sample lists 550,000 to 700,000 distinct CDR3 sequences; 21% were seen once. These data also formed part of another study, on T cells expressing NK-cell markers. This second report adds: Researchers got TCR beta repertoires out of sorted CD3+CD56+NKG2C+, CD3+CD56+NKG2C- and CD3+CD56-NKG2C+ T cells.

The chain recombines TRBV12-3 or TRBV12-4 with TRBJ2-7; the D gene could be TRBD1 or TRBD2 (5 bases each). Sequenced input: PBMCs. The receptor's source is a woman between 18 and 30 years old in good health. The CDR3 DNA is TGTGCCAGCACCCCCCCGGGACGGACCTACGAGCAGTACTTC. Its translation: CASTPPGRTYEQYF.